The 27 T cell receptor beta chains below were found in one sample sequenced in a study of T cell responses to AZD1222 COVID-19 vaccine. Here immunoSEQ multiplex PCR was the method, and the copy in TCRdb shows in-frame clones only, minus some. Among approximately 120,000 clones listed, roughly 90% were seen once. Source: peripheral blood, taken on day 0 of MenACWY control vaccination. The source is an adult in good health.

This chain links TRBV27 with TRBJ2-1; TRBD1 or TRBD2 may be the D gene (5 bases each). Trimming removed 3 bases at V and 7 bases at J, with 19 bases between. From germline, CDR1 is MNHEY and CDR2 SMNVEV (reference sequence). The CDR3 has 16 amino acids. CDR3 region: CASSFLMGELRNEQFF. The CDR3 nucleotides read TGTGCCAGCAGTTTCCTCATGGGGGAGTTGCGGAATGAGCAGTTCTTC.

The V gene is TRBV5-1, the J gene TRBJ2-2, with 8 nucleotides matching TRBD1. The CDR3 runs 17 residues. V lost 4 bases, J lost 4 bases, and 12 bases stayed unmatched. CDR1 is SGHRS, CDR2 YFSETQ, per germline. The DNA of the CDR3 is TGCGCCAGCAGCCCGATAATGGGACAGGCGGGCACCGGGGAGCTGTTTTTT. This codes for CASSPIMGQAGTGELFF. The complete variable domain, with remaining parts taken from reference TRBV5-1 and TRBJ2-2, reads KAGVTQTPRYLIKTRGQQVTLSCSPISGHRSVSWYQQTPGQGLQFLFEYFSETQRNKGNFPGRFSGRQFSNSRSEMNVSTLELGDSALYLCASSPIMGQAGTGELFFGEGSRLTVL.

This rearrangement joins TRBV19 to TRBJ1-5, with TRBD1 as a possible D gene (5 bases). The germline CDR1 and CDR2 sequences are LNHDA and SQIVND (reference sequence). CDR3 size: 14 residues. Trimming stripped 1 base from V and 4 bases from J, with 8 bases between. The DNA of the CDR3 is TGTGCCAGTAGTATAGTCGGGGGGAATCAGCCCCAGCATTTT. Translating gives CASSIVGGNQPQHF.

The J gene is TRBJ2-2, the V gene TRBV6-5; D may be TRBD2 (6 bases). This CDR3 contains 15 residues. The germline gives CDR1 MNHEY, CDR2 SVGAGI. Trimming removed 7 bases from V and 1 base from J, with 13 bases in between. CDR3 nucleotides: TGTGCCAGCAACCTCCTAGCGAAGAACACCGGGGAGCTGTTTTTT. It yields the protein CASNLLAKNTGELFF.

The chain uses TRBV5-1 and TRBJ2-5; tentatively, D is TRBD1 (6 bases). The V end lost 0 bases, the J end lost 4 bases, and 10 bases lay between the germline ends. The V gene's germline CDR1 is SGHRS and CDR2 YFSETQ. The CDR3 spans 14 residues. The CDR3 reads CASSLGAGAETQYF. CDR3 bases: TGCGCCAGCAGCTTGGGGGCAGGGGCAGAGACCCAGTACTTC.

This rearrangement joins TRBV11-2 to TRBJ2-1; a weak D match, TRBD2 (6 bases). Germline values: CDR1 SGHAT, CDR2 FQNNGV. This CDR3 contains 18 residues. V was trimmed by 0 bases and J by 3 bases, leaving 18 bases between them. The CDR3, as DNA: TGTGCCAGCAGCTTAGATCGTAATACGGCGGACTACTACAATGAGCAGTTCTTC. This translates into CASSLDRNTADYYNEQFF.

The V gene is TRBV4-1, the J gene TRBJ2-3; maybe TRBD2 (9 bases). Germline CDR1 MGHRA, CDR2 YSYEKL. The CDR3 spans 17 residues. V was shortened by 4 bases and J by 0 bases, with 17 bases between the two germline ends. For the CDR3, the DNA is TGCGCCAGCAGCCCCAGGGGGCTAGCGGGGAGCACAGATACGCAGTATTTT. Protein: CASSPRGLAGSTDTQYF.

This clone was seen a few times. The chain is built from TRBV12-5 and TRBJ2-5, with TRBD1 as a possible D gene (5 bases). The CDR3 sequence is 17 residues long. From germline, CDR1 is LGHNT and CDR2 FRNRAP. Trimming took off 2 bases at V and 5 bases at J, with 21 bases between the two ends. In DNA, the CDR3 is TGTGCTAGTGGTTTGTTAGGGGCAGGCAGGAGTCGGGAGACCCAGTACTTC. This codes for CASGLLGAGRSRETQYF.

The chain carries TRBV7-9 and TRBJ1-4; 9 nucleotides match TRBD1. Germline CDR1 SEHNR, CDR2 FQNEAQ (reference sequence). Trimming removed 4 bases from V and 15 bases from J; junction bases left unmatched: 15. The CDR3 runs to 15 residues. CDR3 coding DNA: TGTGCCAGCAGCTCCAAAGGGACAGGGCTCCAAAGATTGTTTTTT. Amino acid sequence: CASSSKGTGLQRLFF.

The chain employs TRBV5-6 and TRBJ1-5; TRBD1 might be the D (6 bases). Trimming took 0 bases from V and 5 from J, leaving 6 bases between them. CDR3 length equals 13 residues. Germline CDR1 SGHDT, CDR2 YYEEEE. CDR3 sequence (DNA): TGTGCCAGCAGCTTGGCAGGGGATCAGCCCCAGCATTTT. Its translation: CASSLAGDQPQHF. Combining the CDR3 with reference TRBV5-6 and TRBJ1-5 gives the whole variable domain DAGVTQSPTHLIKTRGQQVTLRCSPKSGHDTVSWYQQALGQGPQFIFQYYEEEERQRGNFPDRFSGHQFPNYSSELNVNALLLGDSALYLCASSLAGDQPQHFGDGTRLSIL.

This chain joins TRBV9 and TRBJ1-2, with D tentatively TRBD1 (5 bases). This CDR3 is built from 15 residues. V gave up 4 bases and J gave up 4 bases, with 17 bases separating them. Germline CDR1 and CDR2: SGDLS and YYNGEE. For the CDR3, the DNA is TGTGCCAGCAGCCCGATCTATGGGGGTAGCTATGGCTACACCTTC. Translating gives CASSPIYGGSYGYTF.

This clone was detected once. CDR3 sequence (DNA): TGCGCCACCTCGATACCGGGGGGGAACACCGGGGAGCTGTTTTTT. Translating it yields CATSIPGGNTGELFF. The chain employs TRBV4-1 and TRBJ2-2; 7 positions agree with TRBD2. Looked up from germline, CDR1 is MGHRA and CDR2 is YSYEKL. The length of the CDR3 is 15 residues. V was clipped by 10 bases and J by 1 base; unmatched bases: 9.

The rearrangement links TRBV19 to TRBJ1-4, with 7 bases identical to TRBD1. The CDR3 extends over 14 amino acids. Germline V lookup: CDR1 LNHDA, CDR2 SQIVND (reference sequence). V gave up 6 bases and J gave up 5 bases; unmatched junction bases: 6. The DNA of the CDR3 is TGTGCCAGTAGGTTGACAGGGCGGAATGAAAAACTGTTTTTT. Protein product: CASRLTGRNEKLFF.

This clone was observed a single time. V is TRBV2 and J is TRBJ1-2; 9 bases fit TRBD1. The germline V gene encodes CDR1 SNHLY and CDR2 FYNNEI. The J segment lost 3 bases and the V segment lost 4 bases, leaving 0 bases of the junction unmatched. This CDR3 has 13 amino acids. CDR3 in DNA: TGTGCCAGCAGTGGGGACAGGGACTATGGCTACACCTTC. Translated: CASSGDRDYGYTF.

The chain combines TRBV14 with TRBJ1-6; D is possibly TRBD1 (6 bases). Trimming removed 5 bases from V and 5 bases from J, with 13 bases in between. CDR1 and CDR2 from the germline V gene are SGHDN and FVKESK. The CDR3 is 15 residues long. CDR3 protein: CASSNFGQHNSPLHF. Written as DNA, the CDR3 is TGTGCCAGCAGCAACTTCGGACAGCATAATTCACCCCTCCACTTT.

This sequence joins TRBV5-8 and TRBJ2-5; D remains unclear. V lost 2 bases to trimming and J lost 2 bases, with 10 bases between them. The CDR3 length is 14 residues. Germline values: CDR1 SGHTS, CDR2 YDEGEE. DNA for the CDR3: TGTGCCAGCAGCTTTATGGGCCAGCAAGAGACCCAGTACTTC. Protein product: CASSFMGQQETQYF.

This chain connects TRBV11-1 to TRBJ1-2; D call uncertain. Germline V lookup: CDR1 SGHAT, CDR2 FQDESV (reference sequence). Trimming stripped 5 bases from V and 7 bases from J, with 14 bases between. CDR3 length equals 13 residues. The CDR3 spells CASSLDGGIGYTF. In DNA form, the CDR3 reads TGTGCCAGCAGCCTAGATGGTGGGATTGGCTACACCTTC.

This chain uses TRBV4-2 with TRBJ1-1; D is perhaps TRBD1 (5 bases). Per germline, CDR1 LGHNA and CDR2 YNFKEQ. Deletions cut 0 bases from V and 1 base from J, with 12 bases between. CDR3 length: 16 residues. This CDR3 is CASSQDAQGRNTEAFF. The CDR3 region has the DNA TGTGCCAGCAGCCAAGATGCGCAGGGACGGAACACTGAAGCTTTCTTT.

This clone was seen only once. The V call is TRBV6-2 or TRBV6-3, the J call TRBJ2-1, with TRBD2 matching 8 bases. The germline gives CDR1 MNHEY, CDR2 SVGEGT. The CDR3 loop spans 15 amino acids. J gave up 4 bases and V 5 bases, and 7 bases lay outside the gene matches. The CDR3 bases are TGTGCCAGCAGTAGTAGAGCGGGGGCATACAATGAGCAGTTCTTC. Encoded protein: CASSSRAGAYNEQFF.

The chain joins TRBV28 to TRBJ1-2, with TRBD1 as a possible D gene (6 bases). Germline V gives CDR1 MDHEN, CDR2 SYDVKM. This CDR3 has 12 amino acids. V was pared by 9 bases and J by 2 bases, with 10 bases between. CDR3 DNA: TGTGCCAGTAAGACAGGAAACTATGGCTACACCTTC. This gives the protein CASKTGNYGYTF.

This clone was seen once. V gene TRBV28 combines with J gene TRBJ1-5; D gene uncertain. From germline, CDR1 is MDHEN and CDR2 SYDVKM. The V gene lost 5 bases and the J gene lost 4 bases, with 3 bases spanning the gap. This CDR3 is built from 11 residues. CDR3 in DNA: TGTGCCAGCAGTCAGAATCAGCCCCAGCATTTT. It translates to CASSQNQPQHF.

This rearrangement joins TRBV2 to TRBJ2-1; 10 bases map to TRBD1. The length of the CDR3 is 13 residues. Per germline, CDR1 SNHLY and CDR2 FYNNEI. The trim removed 5 bases at V and 7 bases at J, leaving 2 bases unmatched. CDR3 bases: TGTGCCAGCAGTCAGGACAGGGGGAATGAGCAGTTCTTC. The encoded protein is CASSQDRGNEQFF. Using reference TRBV2 and TRBJ2-1 for the parts outside the CDR3, the full variable domain is EPEVTQTPSHQVTQMGQEVILRCVPISNHLYFYWYRQILGQKVEFLVSFYNNEISEKSEIFDDQFSVERPDGSNFTLKIRSTKLEDSAMYFCASSQDRGNEQFFGPGTRLTVL.

The chain recombines TRBV28 with TRBJ2-5; 7 bases align to TRBD1. This CDR3 spans 15 amino acids. The germline V gene encodes CDR1 MDHEN and CDR2 SYDVKM. With V trimmed by 0 bases and J by 4 bases, 5 bases remained unmatched. This CDR3 reads CASSLWAAGGETQYF. The CDR3 DNA is TGTGCCAGCAGTTTATGGGCGGCAGGGGGAGAGACCCAGTACTTC.

J is TRBJ2-5 and V is TRBV27, with D tentatively TRBD2 (7 bases). Germline-derived CDR1 and CDR2 are MNHEY and SMNVEV (reference sequence). V lost 3 bases, J lost 3 bases, and 20 bases lay in between. The CDR3 is 17 residues long. CDR3 in amino acids: CASSFLPPGGLEETQYF. The CDR3 DNA is TGTGCCAGCAGTTTCTTACCCCCGGGGGGCCTAGAAGAGACCCAGTACTTC.

The chain joins TRBV4-3 to TRBJ2-5; tentative D call: TRBD2 (5 bases). The CDR3 consists of 14 residues. Trimming left V 0 bases short and J 4 bases short, with 9 bases between. Looked up from germline, CDR1 is LGHNA and CDR2 is YSLEER. In DNA form, the CDR3 reads TGCGCCAGCAGCCAAGAGCGGGTGTCAGAGACCCAGTACTTC. It translates to CASSQERVSETQYF.

The rearrangement links TRBV28 to TRBJ1-3; D is unresolved. The V and J ends lost 3 bases and 9 bases respectively, with 9 bases between them. This CDR3 region has 12 residues. Per germline, CDR1 MDHEN and CDR2 SYDVKM. For the CDR3, the DNA is TGTGCCAGCAGTTTCGGCAGGACCACCATATATTTT. Protein sequence: CASSFGRTTIYF.

The chain links TRBV5-1 to TRBJ2-5; 7 nucleotides match TRBD1. CDR1 and CDR2 from the germline V gene are SGHRS and YFSETQ. J gave up 3 bases and V 4 bases, and 12 bases lay outside the gene matches. This CDR3 has 16 amino acids. CDR3 sequence reads: CASSRRDDRVEETQYF. The DNA for the CDR3 is TGCGCCAGCAGCCGAAGGGACGACAGGGTAGAAGAGACCCAGTACTTC.